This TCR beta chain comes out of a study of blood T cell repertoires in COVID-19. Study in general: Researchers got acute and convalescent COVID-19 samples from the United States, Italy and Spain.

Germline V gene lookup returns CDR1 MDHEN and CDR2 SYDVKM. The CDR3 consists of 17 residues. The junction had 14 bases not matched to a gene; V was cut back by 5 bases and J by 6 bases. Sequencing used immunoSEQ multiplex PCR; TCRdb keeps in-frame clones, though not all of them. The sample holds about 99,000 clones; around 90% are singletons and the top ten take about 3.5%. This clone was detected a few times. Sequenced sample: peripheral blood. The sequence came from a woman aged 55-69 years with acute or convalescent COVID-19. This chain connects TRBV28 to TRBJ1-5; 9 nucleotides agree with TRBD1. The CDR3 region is CASSPGTGSGKSQPQHF. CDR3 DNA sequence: TGTGCCAGCAGTCCCGGGACAGGGAGCGGGAAAAGTCAGCCCCAGCATTTT. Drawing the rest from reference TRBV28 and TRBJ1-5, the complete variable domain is DVKVTQSSRYLVKRTGEKVFLECVQDMDHENMFWYRQDPGLGLRLIYFSYDVKMKEKGDIPEGYSVSREKKERFSLILESASTNQTSMYLCASSPGTGSGKSQPQHFGDGTRLSIL.